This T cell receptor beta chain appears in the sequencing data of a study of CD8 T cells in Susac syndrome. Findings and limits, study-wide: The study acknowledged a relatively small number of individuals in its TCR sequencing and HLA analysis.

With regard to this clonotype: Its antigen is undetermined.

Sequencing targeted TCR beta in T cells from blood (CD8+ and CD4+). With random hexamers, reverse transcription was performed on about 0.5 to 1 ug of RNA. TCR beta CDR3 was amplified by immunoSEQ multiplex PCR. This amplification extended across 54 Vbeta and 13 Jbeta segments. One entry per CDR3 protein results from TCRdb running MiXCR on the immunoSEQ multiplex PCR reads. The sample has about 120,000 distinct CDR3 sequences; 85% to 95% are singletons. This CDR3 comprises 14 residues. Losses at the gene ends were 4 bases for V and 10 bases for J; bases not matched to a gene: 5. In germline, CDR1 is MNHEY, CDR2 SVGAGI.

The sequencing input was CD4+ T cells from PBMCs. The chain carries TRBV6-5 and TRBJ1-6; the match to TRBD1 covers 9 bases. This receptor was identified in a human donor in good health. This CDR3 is CASSSGQGDSPLHF. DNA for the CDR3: TGTGCCAGCAGTTCGGGACAGGGCGACTCACCCCTCCACTTT.